The 5 T cell receptor beta chains in this list originate from one sample, sequenced in a study of response to subunit inactivated influenza vaccine. TCRdb reanalysed the RT-PCR reads using MiXCR and keeps one entry per CDR3 protein. The table includes 650,000 to 800,000 distinct CDR3 sequences, approximately 14% detected once. Sequencing used PBMCs from blood, obtained less than 15 days before vaccination. The receptors originated from a man aged 50 to 60 who received an inactivated influenza vaccine.

Many counts were recorded for this clonotype. CDR3 sequence: CASSLVPSGTGDVSYNSPLHF. The CDR3 nucleotides read TGCGCCAGCAGCTTGGTCCCCTCCGGGACAGGGGATGTGTCCTATAATTCACCCCTCCACTTT. The rearrangement joins TRBV5-1 to TRBJ1-6, with 10 bases matching TRBD1. V was clipped by 0 bases and J by 1 base; unmatched bases: 13. Per the germline V gene, CDR1 is SGHRS and CDR2 is YFSETQ. This CDR3 region has 21 residues.

This clonotype was picked up a small number of times. The V gene is TRBV9, the J gene TRBJ2-3, with unresolved D. The CDR3 totals 15 residues. CDR1 and CDR2 from the germline V gene are SGDLS and YYNGEE. The germline V and J ends were trimmed by 0 bases and 1 base, with 9 bases remaining between them. In DNA, the CDR3 is TGTGCCAGCAGCGTAGAGCAATCTCGCACAGATACGCAGTATTTT. Encoded protein: CASSVEQSRTDTQYF.

This clonotype has just a few counts. CDR3 residues: CATSRGVGAGYGYTF. CDR3 nucleotides: TGTGCCACCAGCAGGGGCGTAGGGGCTGGCTATGGCTACACCTTC. The chain is built from TRBV15 and TRBJ1-2, with a weak D call TRBD1 (5 bases). The CDR3 length is 15 residues. Germline V gene data show CDR1 as LNHNV and CDR2 as YYDKDF (reference sequence). Trimming took off 3 bases at V and 4 bases at J, with 15 bases between the two ends.

This clonotype was counted between two and nine times. This sequence joins TRBV7-2 and TRBJ2-3, with D tentatively TRBD2 (5 bases). Trimming took off 4 bases at V and 5 bases at J, with 10 bases between the two ends. Germline values: CDR1 SGHTA, CDR2 FQGNSA. The CDR3 is made up of 13 amino acids. The CDR3 region is CASSSPAEDTQYF. CDR3 DNA sequence: TGTGCCAGCAGCTCCCCAGCGGAAGATACGCAGTATTTT. The full variable domain, completed using reference TRBV7-2 and TRBJ2-3, is GAGVSQSPSNKVTEKGKDVELRCDPISGHTALYWYRQSLGQGLEFLIYFQGNSAPDKSGLPSDRFSAERTGGSVSTLTIQRTQQEDSAVYLCASSSPAEDTQYFGPGTRLTVL.

The chain has TRBV28 and TRBJ2-3; 9 nucleotides match TRBD2. The V gene's germline CDR1 is MDHEN and CDR2 SYDVKM. The junction had 11 bases not matched to a gene; V was cut back by 6 bases and J by 1 base. This CDR3 region has 17 residues. The DNA of the CDR3 is TGTGCCAGCAGGCCTAGCCGAGGCGGGGGGGGCACAGATACGCAGTATTTT. Encoded protein: CASRPSRGGGGTDTQYF.